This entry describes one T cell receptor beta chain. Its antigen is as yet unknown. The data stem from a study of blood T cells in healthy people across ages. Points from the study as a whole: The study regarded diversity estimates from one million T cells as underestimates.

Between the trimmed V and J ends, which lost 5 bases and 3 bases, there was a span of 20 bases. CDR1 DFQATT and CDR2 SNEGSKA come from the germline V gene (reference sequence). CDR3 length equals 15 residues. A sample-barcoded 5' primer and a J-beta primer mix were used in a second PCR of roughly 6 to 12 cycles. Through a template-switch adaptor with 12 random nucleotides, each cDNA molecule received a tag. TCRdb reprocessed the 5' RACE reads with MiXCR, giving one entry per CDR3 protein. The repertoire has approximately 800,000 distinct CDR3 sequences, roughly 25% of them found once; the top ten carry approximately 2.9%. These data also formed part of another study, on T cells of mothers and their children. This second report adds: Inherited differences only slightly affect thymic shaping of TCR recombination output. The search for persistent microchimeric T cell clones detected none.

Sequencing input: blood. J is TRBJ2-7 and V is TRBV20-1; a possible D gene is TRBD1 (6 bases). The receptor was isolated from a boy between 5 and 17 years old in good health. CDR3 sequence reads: CSAAGTGNWVYEQYF. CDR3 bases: TGCAGTGCTGCCGGAACAGGGAATTGGGTCTACGAGCAGTACTTC.